A single T cell receptor (beta chain) is shown here with its context. Categorization into cohorts depended on clinical history that participants reported. This entry is derived from a study of blood T cell repertoires in COVID-19. Sequenced by immunoSEQ multiplex PCR; TCRdb stores in-frame clones only, minus some. This sample yields about 280,000 clones, of which 85% are seen a single time; 2.5% belongs to the top ten. The CDR3 covers 14 residues. V shed 4 bases and J shed 2 bases, with 11 bases lying between them. Germline CDR1 SNHLY, CDR2 FYNNEI. The TCR originated in a woman between 50 and 59 years old who had recovered from COVID-19. Input material: PBMCs or T cells enriched from blood (not recorded which). V gene TRBV2 combines with J gene TRBJ2-5, with unresolved D. CDR3 sequence: CASSVEQWQETQYF. CDR3 sequence (DNA): TGTGCCAGCAGTGTCGAACAGTGGCAAGAGACCCAGTACTTC.